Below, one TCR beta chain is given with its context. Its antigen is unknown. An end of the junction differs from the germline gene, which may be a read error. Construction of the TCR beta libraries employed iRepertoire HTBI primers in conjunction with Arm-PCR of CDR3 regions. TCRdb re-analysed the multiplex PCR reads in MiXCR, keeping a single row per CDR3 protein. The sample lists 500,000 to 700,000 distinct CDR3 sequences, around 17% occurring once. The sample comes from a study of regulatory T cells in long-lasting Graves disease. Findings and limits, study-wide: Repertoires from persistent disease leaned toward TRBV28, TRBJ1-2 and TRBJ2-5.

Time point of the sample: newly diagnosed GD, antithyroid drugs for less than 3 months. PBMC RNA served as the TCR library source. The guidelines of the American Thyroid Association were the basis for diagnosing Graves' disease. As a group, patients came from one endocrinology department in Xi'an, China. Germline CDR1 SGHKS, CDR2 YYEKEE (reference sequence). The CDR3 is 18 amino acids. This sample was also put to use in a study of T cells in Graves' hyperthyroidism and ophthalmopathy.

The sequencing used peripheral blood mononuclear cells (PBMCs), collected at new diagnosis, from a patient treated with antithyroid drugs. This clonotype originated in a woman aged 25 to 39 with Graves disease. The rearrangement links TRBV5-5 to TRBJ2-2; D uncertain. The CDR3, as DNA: TGTGCCAGCAGCCCGCAGATACAGACACAGTCGAACACCCGGGAGCTGTTTTTT. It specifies CASSPQIQTQSNTRELFF.